In its sample, the clone carrying this T cell receptor beta chain was seen a few times. Its cognate antigen is unknown. The data are from a study of response to subunit inactivated influenza vaccine. TCRdb used MiXCR to reprocess the RT-PCR reads, holding one entry per CDR3 protein. Among over 800,000 distinct CDR3 sequences listed, over 20% were seen once. Study-wide findings and caveats: Authors suggested few new T cells are recruited by each seasonal influenza vaccination.

The sequence was obtained from a man in his fifties or sixties who received an inactivated influenza vaccine. This specimen was PBMCs from blood, taken roughly 5 days after vaccination.

CDR3 in amino acids: CASSANRVYTGELFF. CDR3 nucleotides: TGTGCCAGCAGCGCCAACAGGGTTTACACCGGGGAGCTGTTTTTT. The genes are TRBV11-2 and TRBJ2-2; D is possibly TRBD1 (6 bases). Germline CDR1 is SGHAT and CDR2 is FQNNGV. The CDR3 is 15 residues long. Between the trimmed V and J ends, which lost 5 bases and 3 bases, there was a span of 13 bases.